This T cell receptor beta chain was identified during a study of T-cell reconstitution after alpha-beta-depleted transplantation in children. Study observations and caveats: At day 60, the high TCRbeta diversity found in some patients originated from recipient T cells and thymic progenitors that had survived. Newly produced T cells mostly provided counts and TCRbeta diversity after one year, as hyperexpanded clones declined. Reportedly, roughly two months post-transplant, alpha-beta T cells arose from several hundred expanded graft clones.

This clonotype was detected ten times or more. Its specificity is unknown. As it was prepared, the TCRbeta library received unique molecular identifiers. TCRdb re-derived calls from the PCR reads in MiXCR, one entry per CDR3 protein. This sample has approximately 500,000 distinct CDR3 sequences, with about 10% found just once. The sequencing used PBMCs, collected before TCRalphabeta/CD19-depleted stem cell transplant. The clonotype was recovered from a child aged 2 to 15 with inherited bone marrow failure, due to receive a stem cell transplant.

CDR3 bases: TGCGCCAGCAGCCAACTCCGGGACAGTTACACTGAAGCTTTCTTT. Translation: CASSQLRDSYTEAFF. The rearrangement links TRBV4-1 to TRBJ1-1, with 7 bases matching TRBD1. The germline CDR1 and CDR2 sequences are MGHRA and YSYEKL. The V segment lost 2 bases and the J segment 3 bases; nucleotides outside the gene matches: 6. This CDR3 region has 15 residues.